The 8 T cell receptor beta chains reported below all come from one sample, sequenced in a study of cytomegalovirus exposure and HLA in healthy donors. The PCR used 60 Vbeta and 13 Jbeta primers. Produced via immunoSEQ multiplex PCR; TCRdb's table is partial and in-frame only. The sample holds around 90,000 clones; approximately 80% are singletons and the top ten take about 3.5%. The source material was PBMCs. Every receptor here comes from a male donor in good health and CMV-seropositive.

The V and J genes are TRBV7-8 and TRBJ1-5, with D perhaps matching TRBD1 (5 bases). Per the germline V gene, CDR1 is SGHVS and CDR2 is FQNEAQ. V was pared by 5 bases and J by 3 bases, with 20 bases between. The CDR3 is 17 amino acids. CDR3 region: CASSAHGRQGANQPQHF. CDR3 coding DNA: TGTGCCAGCAGCGCCCACGGGAGGCAGGGTGCCAATCAGCCCCAGCATTTT.

The V and J genes are TRBV2 and TRBJ2-3, with D possibly matching TRBD1 (5 bases). V was cut by 5 bases and J by 2 bases, with 20 bases left in between. In germline, CDR1 is SNHLY, CDR2 FYNNEI. CDR3 length equals 17 residues. Here the CDR3 DNA reads TGTGCCAGCAGTTTACGCGAGACAGTTCACATCACAGATACGCAGTATTTT. This codes for CASSLRETVHITDTQYF.

The sample holds a few counts of this clone. The rearrangement links TRBV25-1 to TRBJ2-1, with a possible D match to TRBD2 (5 bases). The V gene's germline CDR1 is MGHDK and CDR2 SYGVNS. V dropped 7 bases and J dropped 6 bases, with 13 bases sitting between them. The CDR3 runs to 13 residues. The CDR3 DNA is TGTGCCAGCAAACTAGGAGGTGGCAATGAGCAGTTCTTC. This sequence encodes CASKLGGGNEQFF.

CDR3 amino acids: CAGRTGDLVSGYTF. CDR3 bases: TGTGCCGGGAGGACAGGGGACCTGGTTAGTGGCTACACCTTC. This sequence joins TRBV2 and TRBJ1-2, with 9 bases that match TRBD1. The CDR3 runs 14 residues. V gave up 11 bases and J gave up 7 bases; unmatched junction bases: 14. Germline V gene data show CDR1 as SNHLY and CDR2 as FYNNEI.

This clone was seen a handful of times. The chain couples TRBV29-1 to TRBJ2-7, with TRBD1 identical over 12 bases. Trimming cost V 5 bases and J 5 bases; bases outside gene matches: 4. The CDR3 is made up of 13 amino acids. Germline lookup yields CDR1 SQVTM and CDR2 ANQGSEA. This CDR3 is CSVSGTGGNEQYF. In DNA form, the CDR3 reads TGCAGCGTTTCCGGGACAGGGGGCAACGAGCAGTACTTC.

The chain couples TRBV7-2 to TRBJ2-5; 9 bases fit TRBD2. With 4 bases clipped from V and 4 bases from J, the junction kept 4 bases outside the gene matches. Per germline, CDR1 SGHTA and CDR2 FQGNSA. The CDR3 contains 14 residues. The CDR3 sequence: CASSSPTSGETQYF. The CDR3 bases are TGTGCCAGCAGCTCCCCGACTAGCGGAGAGACCCAGTACTTC.

This sequence joins TRBV2 and TRBJ1-1; 8 positions agree with TRBD1. The V segment lost 6 bases and the J segment 4 bases; nucleotides outside the gene matches: 10. This CDR3 contains 15 residues. Germline assignment: CDR1 SNHLY and CDR2 FYNNEI. CDR3 coding DNA: TGTGCCAGCAGGCAAACCGACAGGGGAAGCACTGAAGCTTTCTTT. It yields the protein CASRQTDRGSTEAFF. Full variable domain (outside the CDR3, taken from reference TRBV2 and TRBJ1-1): EPEVTQTPSHQVTQMGQEVILRCVPISNHLYFYWYRQILGQKVEFLVSFYNNEISEKSEIFDDQFSVERPDGSNFTLKIRSTKLEDSAMYFCASRQTDRGSTEAFFGQGTRLTVV.

The chain uses TRBV18 and TRBJ2-1; 10 bases are a match to TRBD1. From germline, CDR1 is KGHSH and CDR2 LQKENI. The CDR3 consists of 16 residues. Unmatched junction bases numbered 6, after V lost 6 bases and J lost 1 base. Here the CDR3 DNA reads TGTGCCAGCTCCCCTGACAGGGGGCTTTCCTACAATGAGCAGTTCTTC. Its translation is CASSPDRGLSYNEQFF. Full variable domain (remainder filled in from reference TRBV18 and TRBJ2-1): NAGVMQNPRHLVRRRGQEARLRCSPMKGHSHVYWYRQLPEEGLKFMVYLQKENIIDESGMPKERFSAEFPKEGPSILRIQQVVRGDSAAYFCASSPDRGLSYNEQFFGPGTRLTVL.